This is a list of T cell receptor beta chains from one sample in a study of regulatory T cells in long-lasting Graves disease. TCRdb reanalysed the multiplex PCR reads using MiXCR and keeps one entry per CDR3 protein. The top ten hold roughly 27% of the sample, which has over 300,000 distinct CDR3 sequences, around 20% seen once. The source material was peripheral blood mononuclear cells (PBMCs), sampled when the disease was refractory, from a patient treated with antithyroid drugs. These receptors all come from a female donor with Graves disease. Both conserved end residues are part of each CDR3. The order of the fields is V gene, CDR3 protein.

TRBV29-1 | CSVADGQTSPLHF
TRBV7-2 | CASSLGALGFREQYF
TRBV2 | CASSEARAVGMEKLNTEAFF
TRBV20-1 | CSARSLAGGSEQYF
TRBV19 | CASSIIPPSSAYGYTF
TRBV27 | CASSFGGSDYGYTF
TRBV6-1 | CASSETFNTGELFF
TRBV28 | CASSEDRVYSEAFF
TRBV15 | CATSVTGTSGSPDTQYF
TRBV2 | CASRAHLGELFF
TRBV7-9 | CASTPGRNTIYF
TRBV28 | CASSFHFQEGRLDTQYF
TRBV20-1 | CSAHWGGSAYEQYF
TRBV18 | CASSINHGREKLFF
TRBV12-3/TRBV12-4 | CASRGRGFSFNYGYTF
TRBV20-1 | CSAWTVHNYGYTF
TRBV16 | CASSLSRDRGKQPQHF
TRBV7-2 | CASSFARREQYF
TRBV30 | CAWSWGGTGNTIYF
TRBV2 | CASSGGHWRDVTEAFF
TRBV12-3/TRBV12-4 | CASRPVGANTEAFF
TRBV28 | CASSTGTVNEKLFF
TRBV2 | CASRDRGVSEQYF
TRBV7-2 | CASSLLLAGGIVMNTGELFF
TRBV9 | CASSPGTGWSGANVLTF
TRBV12-3/TRBV12-4 | CASSFGWMNTEAFF
TRBV20-1 | CSASTDSYEQYF
TRBV28 | CASSPQTGWTYNSPLHF
TRBV29-1 | CSVWGDGYSYEQYF
TRBV4-1 | CASSRDGVGNQPQHF
TRBV11-2 | CATRRPSNEKLFF
TRBV29-1 | CSVEDRGRDPEAFF
TRBV20-1 | CSARETGDYGYTF
TRBV4-1 | CASSQTSPRETQYF
TRBV29-1 | CSAVTLTMNTEAFF
TRBV18 | CASSHLGAYEQYF
TRBV4-1 | CASSQAYGATEAFF
TRBV3-1 | CASSFNSPLHF
TRBV7-2 | CASSLDNYGYTF